This TCR beta chain derives from a study of blood T cell repertoires in COVID-19. Across the whole study: PBMCs, B-cell-depleted T cells, or T cells provided the cDNA or gDNA that made up the material.

CDR3 length: 14 residues. V lost 0 bases, J lost 6 bases, and 12 bases lay in between. Germline V gives CDR1 SGHTA, CDR2 FQGTGA. Clones were sequenced by immunoSEQ multiplex PCR, and TCRdb holds only the in-frame ones, with some missing. The sample has some 150,000 clones; around nine tenths are singletons. The chain joins TRBV7-3 to TRBJ2-7; possible D gene TRBD1, 6 bases. This clonotype was obtained from a man between 65 and 85 years old with acute or convalescent COVID-19. The sample consisted of peripheral blood. In nucleotides, the CDR3 is TGTGCCAGCAGCTTAACTCTGGGGGCCGGCGAGCAGTACTTC. This codes for CASSLTLGAGEQYF.